These 27 T cell receptor beta chains were sequenced from one sample in a study of STAT3 mutations in large granular lymphocyte leukemia. Overall study findings and caveats: In T-cell large granular lymphocyte leukemia, about half of patients showed multiple immunodominant subclonotypes.

No antigen has been assigned to these receptors. TCRdb's copy holds only in-frame clones and misses some; the assay was immunoSEQ multiplex PCR. The sample contains about 39,000 clones, around 80% of which appear only once. The sequenced sample was PBMCs. These receptors all come from a human donor with T large granular lymphocyte leukemia. Some clones in this sample may be carry-over from other donors' samples.

The rearrangement links TRBV6-6 to TRBJ2-7; 7 positions agree with TRBD2. The J segment lost 6 bases and the V segment lost 5 bases, leaving 4 bases of the junction unmatched. Per the germline V gene, CDR1 is MNHNY and CDR2 is SVGAGI (reference sequence). CDR3 length equals 12 residues. The CDR3 spells CASSPGGIEQYV. The CDR3 DNA follows: TGTGCCAGCAGTCCCGGGGGGATCGAGCAGTACGTC.

DNA for the CDR3: TGTGCCAGCTCACAGACAGGGATAGATGGCTACACCTTC. Protein product: CASSQTGIDGYTF. The V call is TRBV18, the J call TRBJ1-2; 7 nucleotides line up with TRBD1. The CDR3 has 13 amino acids. Trimming at V came to 4 bases and at J to 6 bases, leaving 5 bases not matched to a gene. CDR1 KGHSH and CDR2 LQKENI come from the germline V gene.

The chain uses TRBV12-5 and TRBJ2-2; D is uncertain. V was trimmed by 0 bases and J by 4 bases, leaving 15 bases between them. The CDR3 consists of 17 residues. Looked up from germline, CDR1 is LGHNT and CDR2 is FRNRAP. The CDR3 protein is CASGLVRSGFTTGELFF. For the CDR3, the DNA is TGTGCTAGTGGTTTGGTAAGGTCAGGCTTCACCACCGGGGAGCTGTTTTTT.

The genes are TRBV7-2 and TRBJ1-6, with 10 bases aligning to TRBD1. CDR1 and CDR2 from the germline V gene are SGHTA and FQGNSA. The CDR3 loop spans 16 amino acids. J lost 7 bases, V lost 5 bases, and 8 bases had no gene match. CDR3 bases: TGTGCCAGCAGCCCGCAGACAGGGGGCAGGAATTCACCCCTCCACTTT. Translating it yields CASSPQTGGRNSPLHF.

The rearrangement uses TRBV5-1 and TRBJ2-5, with 10 nucleotides matching TRBD1. Germline CDR1 and CDR2: SGHRS and YFSETQ. The CDR3 has 15 residues. V shed 4 bases and J 4 bases; nucleotides not matched to a gene: 7. CDR3 DNA: TGCGCCAGCAGCGTTTCCGGGACAGGGGCAGAGACCCAGTACTTC. Its protein is CASSVSGTGAETQYF.

In DNA form, the CDR3 reads TGCGCCAGCAGCCAGTCCGGGACAGGGTTTATGGGGAGGAACACCGGGGAGCTGTTTTTT. It translates to CASSQSGTGFMGRNTGELFF. The chain carries TRBV4-3 and TRBJ2-2; 9 bases are a match to TRBD1. There are 20 residues in the CDR3. J was trimmed by 1 base and V by 3 bases; bases with no gene match: 15. CDR1 is LGHNA and CDR2 is YSLEER in the germline V gene.

CDR3 in amino acids: CASSLGPTYEQYV. The CDR3 coding sequence is TGTGCCAGCAGTCTCGGACCAACCTACGAGCAGTACGTC. The chain recombines TRBV6-1 with TRBJ2-7; D remains ambiguous. The CDR3 is 13 residues long. Germline-derived CDR1 and CDR2 are MNHNS and SASEGT. The V gene lost 5 bases and the J gene lost 2 bases, with 10 bases spanning the gap.

The chain is built from TRBV15 and TRBJ2-7; D is unclear. The V end lost 0 bases, the J end lost 1 base, and 10 bases lay between the germline ends. The CDR3 sequence is 15 residues long. The germline gives CDR1 LNHNV, CDR2 YYDKDF (reference sequence). The CDR3 region is CATSRDPIVSYEQYV. For the CDR3, the DNA is TGTGCCACCAGCAGAGACCCAATTGTATCCTACGAGCAGTACGTC.

This chain connects TRBV13 to TRBJ1-2, with 10 nucleotides matching TRBD1. This CDR3 spans 14 amino acids. Germline-derived CDR1 and CDR2 are PRHDT and FYEKMQ (reference sequence). Trimming cost V 5 bases and J 7 bases; bases outside gene matches: 7. The CDR3 nucleotides are TGTGCCAGCAGCGCCGGACAGGGGGTTACTGGCTACACCTTC. Amino acids: CASSAGQGVTGYTF.

This chain connects TRBV7-9 to TRBJ1-2, with 10 bases aligning to TRBD1. The V gene's germline CDR1 is SEHNR and CDR2 FQNEAQ (reference sequence). The CDR3 loop spans 13 amino acids. V was pared by 5 bases and J by 7 bases, with 4 bases of the junction left unmatched. The CDR3 region is CASSRQGAGGYTF. DNA for the CDR3: TGTGCCAGCAGCCGACAGGGGGCTGGTGGCTACACCTTC.

The J gene is TRBJ1-1, the V gene TRBV27; D is unresolved. Germline V lookup: CDR1 MNHEY, CDR2 SMNVEV (reference sequence). Trimming took 6 bases from V and 2 from J, leaving 16 bases between them. This CDR3 has 15 residues. This CDR3 is CASSLRFLINTEAFF. As DNA, the CDR3 is TGTGCCAGCAGCCTCCGGTTTCTAATAAACACTGAAGCTTTCTTT.

J is TRBJ2-7 and V is TRBV6-4, with TRBD1 matching over 8 bases. The V and J ends lost 2 bases and 5 bases, in that order; junction bases with no gene match: 5. Germline V gives CDR1 MRHNA, CDR2 SNTAGT. This CDR3 has 14 residues. CDR3 in amino acids: CASSDGQGQDEQYV. CDR3 nucleotides: TGTGCCAGCAGTGACGGGCAGGGACAGGACGAGCAGTACGTC.

This clone was found once. V gene TRBV5-1 combines with J gene TRBJ2-7; 11 nucleotides align to TRBD1. CDR3 length: 18 amino acids. Germline values: CDR1 SGHRS, CDR2 YFSETQ. V dropped 4 bases and J dropped 1; count of bases not matched to a gene: 13. CDR3 sequence: CASSPQTLGDRGSYEQYF. The CDR3 DNA follows: TGCGCCAGCAGCCCCCAAACCTTGGGGGACAGGGGGTCCTACGAGCAGTACTTC. Using reference TRBV5-1 and TRBJ2-7 for the parts outside the CDR3, the full variable domain is KAGVTQTPRYLIKTRGQQVTLSCSPISGHRSVSWYQQTPGQGLQFLFEYFSETQRNKGNFPGRFSGRQFSNSRSEMNVSTLELGDSALYLCASSPQTLGDRGSYEQYFGPGTRLTVT.

This clone was observed once. V gene TRBV7-2 combines with J gene TRBJ2-5, with 7 bases that match TRBD2. The V gene end was trimmed by 5 bases and the J gene end by 2 bases; junction bases not matched to a gene: 5. Germline CDR1 SGHTA, CDR2 FQGNSA. This CDR3 region has 14 residues. DNA of the CDR3: TGTGCCAGCAGCCTCACTAGCGCTCAAGAGACCCAGTACTTC. Its protein is CASSLTSAQETQYF.

The chain joins TRBV19 to TRBJ1-2; D remains unclear. The CDR3 has 14 residues. V lost 3 bases and J 3 bases, leaving 11 bases between the germline ends. Germline V gene lookup returns CDR1 LNHDA and CDR2 SQIVND (reference sequence). CDR3 nucleotide sequence: TGTGCCAGTAGTATCCCCCGACGGGACTATGGCTACACCTTC. It yields the protein CASSIPRRDYGYTF.

The V call is TRBV4-1, the J call TRBJ2-5; TRBD2 is a possible D gene (6 bases). Germline values: CDR1 MGHRA, CDR2 YSYEKL. The ends were cut back, 4 bases at V and 2 bases at J, with 17 bases in the middle. This CDR3 is built from 16 residues. CDR3: CASSRSDGGWQETQYF. For the CDR3, the DNA is TGCGCCAGCAGCCGAAGCGACGGGGGTTGGCAAGAGACCCAGTACTTC.

The gene calls are TRBV7-2 and TRBJ1-2; 9 positions match TRBD1. The germline V gene has CDR1 SGHTA and CDR2 FQGNSA. This CDR3 comprises 15 residues. J gave up 1 base and V 5 bases, and 5 bases lay outside the gene matches. CDR3 bases: TGTGCCAGCAGCACGACAGGGGGGCATAACTATGGCTACACCTTC. Protein product: CASSTTGGHNYGYTF.

This chain links TRBV6-5 with TRBJ2-2; the D gene is possibly TRBD1 (7 bases). CDR1 is MNHEY, CDR2 SVGAGI, per germline. V lost 3 bases and J lost 4, with 15 bases in between. The CDR3 contains 16 residues. The CDR3 reads CASSYSGGTATGELFF. CDR3 coding DNA: TGTGCCAGCAGTTATTCTGGAGGGACAGCCACCGGGGAGCTGTTTTTT.

This clone was counted only a few times. The V and J genes are TRBV7-7 and TRBJ2-5; 9 bases line up with TRBD1. J was trimmed by 5 bases and V by 5 bases; bases with no gene match: 6. The germline V gene encodes CDR1 SSHAT and CDR2 FNYEAQ (reference sequence). This CDR3 has 14 residues. CDR3 sequence: CASSRGTGSETQYF. As DNA, the CDR3 is TGTGCCAGCAGCCGAGGGACAGGGTCCGAGACCCAGTACTTC.

This clone was seen more than once but under ten times. This chain links TRBV30 with TRBJ1-6; D is undetermined. V was trimmed by 5 bases and J by 3 bases, leaving 8 bases between them. Germline-derived CDR1 and CDR2 are GTSNPN and SVGIG (reference sequence). The CDR3 extends over 13 amino acids. CDR3 region: CAWAGLYNSPLHF. The CDR3 DNA reads TGTGCCTGGGCAGGCCTCTATAATTCACCCCTCCACTTT. Full variable domain (remainder filled in from reference TRBV30 and TRBJ1-6): SQTIHQWPATLVQPVGSPLSLECTVEGTSNPNLYWYRQAAGRGLQLLFYSVGIGQISSEVPQNLSASRPQDRQFILSSKKLLLSDSGFYLCAWAGLYNSPLHFGNGTRLTVT.

V and J are TRBV5-4 and TRBJ2-2, with TRBD2 as a possible D gene (7 bases). The CDR3 loop spans 15 amino acids. Germline assignment: CDR1 SGHNT and CDR2 YYREEE (reference sequence). V dropped 0 bases and J dropped 7 bases, with 13 bases sitting between them. DNA for the CDR3: TGTGCCAGCAGCTTGGAGGGGGGGCGGAGCGGGGAGCTGTTTTTT. Its translation: CASSLEGGRSGELFF.

The gene calls are TRBV25-1 and TRBJ1-6, with D perhaps TRBD1 (6 bases). V lost 3 bases and J lost 10, with 13 bases in between. Germline V gives CDR1 MGHDK, CDR2 SYGVNS. This CDR3 has 14 amino acids. The CDR3 DNA is TGTGCCAGCAGTGACTACAGGGTAGGGTCACCCCTCCACTTT. This gives the protein CASSDYRVGSPLHF. Combining the CDR3 with reference TRBV25-1 and TRBJ1-6 gives the whole variable domain EADIYQTPRYLVIGTGKKITLECSQTMGHDKMYWYQQDPGMELHLIHYSYGVNSTEKGDLSSESTVSRIRTEHFPLTLESARPSHTSQYLCASSDYRVGSPLHFGNGTRLTVT.

The genes are TRBV5-1 and TRBJ2-4, with D perhaps TRBD1 or TRBD2 (6 bases each). V lost 1 base, J lost 8 bases, and 13 bases lay in between. The length of the CDR3 is 14 residues. Germline V lookup: CDR1 SGHRS, CDR2 YFSETQ. The DNA of the CDR3 is TGCGCCAGCAGCTTGATAGGAGGGGGTGACATTCAGTACTTC. It yields the protein CASSLIGGGDIQYF. The full variable domain, completed using reference TRBV5-1 and TRBJ2-4, is KAGVTQTPRYLIKTRGQQVTLSCSPISGHRSVSWYQQTPGQGLQFLFEYFSETQRNKGNFPGRFSGRQFSNSRSEMNVSTLELGDSALYLCASSLIGGGDIQYFGAGTRLSVL.

The chain joins TRBV18 to TRBJ1-2, with unresolved D. The CDR3 is 14 amino acids. Germline V gene sequence: CDR1 KGHSH, CDR2 LQKENI. V lost 3 bases and J 4 bases, leaving 12 bases between the germline ends. The CDR3 nucleotides are TGTGCCAGCTCACCCACGGATATAGCCTATGGCTACACCTTC. Protein sequence: CASSPTDIAYGYTF.

V is TRBV30 and J is TRBJ1-1; D is unresolved. The V and J ends lost 8 bases and 0 bases respectively, with 16 bases between them. CDR1 GTSNPN and CDR2 SVGIG come from the germline V gene (reference sequence). This CDR3 contains 14 residues. CDR3 sequence: CATTSAAMNTEAFF. Here the CDR3 DNA reads TGTGCCACAACCTCCGCAGCCATGAACACTGAAGCTTTCTTT.

The genes are TRBV2 and TRBJ1-1, with D hard to call. Germline V gene sequence: CDR1 SNHLY, CDR2 FYNNEI. This CDR3 spans 13 amino acids. V was shortened by 6 bases and J by 0 bases, with 8 bases between the two germline ends. The CDR3 sequence is CASRALMNTEAFF. DNA for the CDR3: TGTGCCAGCAGGGCCCTTATGAACACTGAAGCTTTCTTT.

The chain links TRBV7-9 to TRBJ2-1; D is possibly TRBD2 (5 bases). The CDR3 is 16 amino acids. Trimming stripped 2 bases from V and 0 bases from J, with 11 bases between. Germline CDR1 and CDR2: SEHNR and FQNEAQ (reference sequence). CDR3 in DNA: TGTGCCAGCAGCTTAAGAGGGCAGAGCTCCTACAATGAGCAGTTCTTC. Encoded protein: CASSLRGQSSYNEQFF.